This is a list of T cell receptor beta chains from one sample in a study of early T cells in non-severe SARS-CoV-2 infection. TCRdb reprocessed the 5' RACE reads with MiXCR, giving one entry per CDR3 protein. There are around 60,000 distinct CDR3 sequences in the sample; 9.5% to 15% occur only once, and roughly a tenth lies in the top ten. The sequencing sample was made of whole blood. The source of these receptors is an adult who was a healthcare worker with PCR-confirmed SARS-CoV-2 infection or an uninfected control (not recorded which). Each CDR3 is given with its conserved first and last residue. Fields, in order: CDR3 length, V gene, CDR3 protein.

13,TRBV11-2,CASSFRIDYEQYF
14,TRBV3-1,CASSQGTRGNEQFF
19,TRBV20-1,CSARDFSGTGGTYNSPLHF
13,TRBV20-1,CSAPRRMGNEQFF
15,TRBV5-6,CASSSWGTTGTEAFF
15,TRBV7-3,CASSLLGGRTAEAFF
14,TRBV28,CASSSSTGLHEQYF
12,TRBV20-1,CSASVGEGGYTF
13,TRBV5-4,CASSPTGDGELFF
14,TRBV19,CASRLGTGTYEQYF
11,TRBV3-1,CASRLADTQYF
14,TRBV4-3,CASSQDRGGNEQFF
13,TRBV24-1,CATSDLAAGTQYF
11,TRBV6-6,CASSYKSEAFF
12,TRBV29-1,CSASGTGFEQYF
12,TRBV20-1,CSAGDSTETQYF
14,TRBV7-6,CASSPRLAGPEQYF
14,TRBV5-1,CASSFGAGGYEQYF
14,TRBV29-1,CSVEGSDNYNEQFF
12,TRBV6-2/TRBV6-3,CASGLAGGPQYF
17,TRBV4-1,CASSPRQGFRVDYGYTF
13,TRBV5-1,CASRPDTGTALHF
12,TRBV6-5,CASRGLAGTQFF
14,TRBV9,CASSGWSEYNEQFF
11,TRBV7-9,CASSLRNTQYF
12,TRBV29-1,CSVKDYTGELFF
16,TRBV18,CASSPLAPTTPYEQYF
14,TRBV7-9,CASSLAGIYYEQYF
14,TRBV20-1,CSATPSDTNYEQYF